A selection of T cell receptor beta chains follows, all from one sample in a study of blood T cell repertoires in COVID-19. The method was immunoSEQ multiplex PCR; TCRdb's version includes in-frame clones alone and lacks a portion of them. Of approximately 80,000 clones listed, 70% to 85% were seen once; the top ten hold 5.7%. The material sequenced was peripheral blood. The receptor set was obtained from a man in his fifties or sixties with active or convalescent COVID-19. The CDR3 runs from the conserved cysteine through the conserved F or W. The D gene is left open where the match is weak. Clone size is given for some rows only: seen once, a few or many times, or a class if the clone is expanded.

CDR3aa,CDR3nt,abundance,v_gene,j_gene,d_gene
CSASLGTEVTYEQYF,TGCAGTGCTAGTCTTGGGACAGAGGTTACCTACGAGCAGTACTTC,-,TRBV20-1,TRBJ2-7,TRBD1
CASSQSLYSSELGAGGYTF,TGTGCCAGCAGCCAATCCCTGTACTCTTCAGAATTGGGTGCGGGTGGCTACACCTTC,-,TRBV7-2,TRBJ1-2,-
CASSDGQNYGYTF,TGTGCCAGCAGTGATGGACAAAACTATGGCTACACCTTC,-,TRBV25-1,TRBJ1-2,-
CASSLTSGTGKGNTIYF,TGTGCCAGCAGCTTAACGTCAGGGACAGGGAAGGGAAACACCATATATTTT,-,TRBV7-2,TRBJ1-3,TRBD1
CASSPGQLLEATQYF,TGTGCCAGCTCACCCGGACAGCTGTTGGAGGCTACGCAGTATTTT,-,TRBV18,TRBJ2-3,-
CASSLAGQAEAFF,TGCGCCAGCAGCTTGGCCGGACAGGCTGAAGCTTTCTTT,-,TRBV5-1,TRBJ1-1,TRBD1
CASSLQGNTEAFF,TGTGCCAGCAGTTTACAGGGTAACACTGAAGCTTTCTTT,-,TRBV27,TRBJ1-1,-
CASSSAAGAFGETQYF,TGCGCCAGCAGCTCCGCCGCAGGGGCTTTTGGGGAGACCCAGTACTTC,-,TRBV5-1,TRBJ2-5,-
CASSQATGGPYNEQFF,TGTGCCAGCAGCCAAGCGACGGGGGGGCCTTACAATGAGCAGTTCTTC,-,TRBV3-1/TRBV3-2,TRBJ2-1,TRBD2
CASSLETYTIYF,TGTGCCAGCAGCTTAGAGACATACACCATATATTTT,few,TRBV7-9,TRBJ1-3,-
CASRDRGLETQYF,TGCGCCAGCAGGGACAGGGGGCTAGAGACCCAGTACTTC,-,TRBV4-1,TRBJ2-5,TRBD1
CAWSLGHPGTEAFF,TGTGCCTGGAGTCTTGGACACCCCGGGACTGAAGCTTTCTTT,-,TRBV30,TRBJ1-1,-
CASSIGNQPQHF,TGTGCCAGTAGTATCGGCAATCAGCCCCAGCATTTT,-,TRBV19,TRBJ1-5,-
CASSQGGARSRYTF,TGTGCCAGCAGCCAGGGCGGGGCCAGGTCGCGCTACACCTTC,-,TRBV3-1/TRBV3-2,TRBJ1-2,-
CAWRRDRARNEQFF,TGTGCCTGGAGGAGAGACAGGGCCAGGAATGAGCAGTTCTTC,few,TRBV30,TRBJ2-1,TRBD1
CASSEAPTGNTEAFF,TGTGCCAGCAGTGAAGCGCCGACAGGGAACACTGAAGCTTTCTTT,once,TRBV2,TRBJ1-1,-
CASRFLQWNTEAFF,TGCGCCAGCAGGTTTCTGCAGTGGAACACTGAAGCTTTCTTT,-,TRBV5-1,TRBJ1-1,-
CASSYGGINSPLHF,TGTGCCAGCTCATACGGGGGAATTAATTCACCCCTCCACTTT,-,TRBV7-6,TRBJ1-6,-
CASSELPYGYTF,TGTGCCAGCAGTGAGCTACCCTATGGCTACACCTTC,few,TRBV6-1,TRBJ1-2,-
CASGIRTSGGATDTQYF,TGTGCTAGTGGTATACGGACTAGCGGGGGGGCAACAGATACGCAGTATTTT,-,TRBV12-5,TRBJ2-3,TRBD2
CASSLRDNIVVYEQYF,TGTGCCAGCAGCCTCCGGGACAATATTGTAGTGTACGAGCAGTACTTC,-,TRBV6-2/TRBV6-3,TRBJ2-7,-
CSVDPQGHERFF,TGCAGCGTTGACCCTCAAGGACACGAACGATTCTTC,-,TRBV29-1,TRBJ2-1,-
CASSLGQGYGGYTF,TGTGCCAGCAGTTTAGGGCAGGGTTATGGTGGCTACACCTTC,-,TRBV27,TRBJ1-2,-
CASRTTQGLKGTEAFF,TGTGCCAGCAGGACCACACAGGGGTTAAAAGGCACTGAAGCTTTCTTT,-,TRBV5-5,TRBJ1-1,TRBD1
CASRPGQGVSEQYF,TGTGCCAGCAGACCTGGACAGGGTGTTTCCGAGCAGTACTTC,-,TRBV6-5,TRBJ2-7,TRBD1
CAIRRGGSSYEQYF,TGTGCCATAAGGAGAGGGGGTAGCTCCTACGAGCAGTACTTC,-,TRBV6-5,TRBJ2-7,-
CASSQGSPVSTDTQYF,TGCGCCAGCAGCCAAGGGAGTCCCGTATCCACAGATACGCAGTATTTT,-,TRBV4-3,TRBJ2-3,-
CASSLLDSRTGNTIYF,TGTGCCAGCAGCCTCTTGGACAGCAGAACTGGAAACACCATATATTTT,-,TRBV21-1,TRBJ1-3,-
CSVVWGEAGNTIYF,TGCAGCGTTGTCTGGGGGGAAGCCGGAAACACCATATATTTT,-,TRBV29-1,TRBJ1-3,-
CASSSYPGGAGNTIYF,TGTGCCAGCAGCTCCTACCCCGGGGGAGCTGGAAACACCATATATTTT,-,TRBV5-4,TRBJ1-3,-
CASSLGGSGTGIEKLFF,TGCGCCAGCAGCTTGGGAGGTAGTGGGACAGGGATTGAAAAACTGTTTTTT,-,TRBV5-1,TRBJ1-4,TRBD1
CASSLTENYGYTF,TGTGCCAGCAGCTTGACTGAAAACTATGGCTACACCTTC,-,TRBV3-1/TRBV3-2,TRBJ1-2,-
CASSLRRGGSGANVLTF,TGTGCCAGCAGCTTGCGGCGGGGGGGCTCTGGGGCCAACGTCCTGACTTTC,-,TRBV5-4,TRBJ2-6,TRBD2
CASSLGGLAAGTQYF,TGTGCCAGCAGCTTAGGGGGACTAGCAGCTGGTACGCAGTATTTT,few,TRBV11-3,TRBJ2-3,TRBD2
CAISEEGVGSEQYF,TGTGCCATCAGTGAGGAGGGGGTTGGGTCCGAGCAGTACTTC,-,TRBV10-3,TRBJ2-7,-
CASSLDSLDGEQFF,TGTGCCAGCAGCTTAGACAGCCTGGATGGTGAGCAGTTCTTC,-,TRBV7-2,TRBJ2-1,-
CASSEDSSSGNTIYF,TGTGCCAGCAGTGAAGACAGCTCTTCCGGAAACACCATATATTTT,-,TRBV6-1,TRBJ1-3,-
CAIRPDKNTGELFF,TGTGCCATCCGCCCTGACAAGAACACCGGGGAGCTGTTTTTT,-,TRBV10-3,TRBJ2-2,-
CASSLAGAYNEQFF,TGTGCCAGCTCACTTGCGGGGGCCTACAATGAGCAGTTCTTC,few,TRBV18,TRBJ2-1,TRBD2
CASSQGEGGAGSPLHF,TGTGCCAGCAGCCAAGGAGAAGGGGGCGCCGGTTCACCCCTCCACTTT,-,TRBV3-1/TRBV3-2,TRBJ1-6,TRBD1
CAIRQGQGNTIYF,TGTGCCATCAGACAAGGACAGGGAAACACCATATATTTT,-,TRBV10-3,TRBJ1-3,-
CASSIWSGDTQYF,TGTGCCAGTAGTATCTGGTCCGGAGATACGCAGTATTTT,-,TRBV19,TRBJ2-3,-
CASSLNREGGYTF,TGTGCCAGCAGCTTAAACAGGGAAGGTGGCTACACCTTC,-,TRBV7-9,TRBJ1-2,-
CASSLRGQEYGYTF,TGTGCCAGCAGCCTGCGGGGACAGGAGTATGGCTACACCTTC,-,TRBV3-1/TRBV3-2,TRBJ1-2,TRBD1
CASSLSGGNQETQYF,TGCGCCAGCAGCTTAAGCGGGGGGAACCAAGAGACCCAGTACTTC,-,TRBV5-1,TRBJ2-5,TRBD2
CASSFSSSYNSPLHF,TGTGCCAGCAGCTTTAGTAGCTCCTATAATTCACCCCTCCACTTT,-,TRBV11-2,TRBJ1-6,-
CSVIRGEAFF,TGCAGCGTTATTAGGGGTGAAGCTTTCTTT,-,TRBV29-1,TRBJ1-1,-
CASSLGVRGRFTEAFF,TGTGCCAGCAGCTTGGGGGTCAGGGGGCGCTTCACTGAAGCTTTCTTT,-,TRBV7-2,TRBJ1-1,TRBD1
CASSPQGEVNTEAFF,TGTGCCAGCAGTCCCCAGGGGGAGGTGAACACTGAAGCTTTCTTT,few,TRBV6-2/TRBV6-3,TRBJ1-1,TRBD1
CATSRDRDNEQFF,TGTGCCACCAGCAGAGACAGGGACAATGAGCAGTTCTTC,-,TRBV15,TRBJ2-1,-
CASSDSSGGADTQYF,TGTGCCAGCAGTGACTCTAGCGGGGGGGCAGATACGCAGTATTTT,-,TRBV6-4,TRBJ2-3,TRBD2
CASSLMAGDHEQFF,TGTGCCAGCAGCTTAATGGCGGGAGATCATGAGCAGTTCTTC,-,TRBV7-3,TRBJ2-1,TRBD2